A single count supports the clone carrying this TCR beta chain. The data were taken from a study of blood T cell repertoires in COVID-19. Trimming stripped 0 bases from V and 2 bases from J, with 5 bases between. The CDR3 has 15 residues. The germline V gene encodes CDR1 SEHNR and CDR2 FQNEAQ (reference sequence). Original methodology: Amplification from reference gene primers served as the basis for estimated nucleated cell counts. Generated by immunoSEQ multiplex PCR, the TCRdb table keeps only in-frame clones and is missing some. The DNA was the basis for D and trimming; V, J and clone size are from that table. The sample holds roughly 240,000 clones, around 85% seen once.

This rearrangement joins TRBV7-9 to TRBJ2-6; the D gene is possibly TRBD1 (5 bases). The sequenced sample was peripheral blood. The clonotype comes from a man between 50 and 59 years old with COVID-19, enrolled during active disease. The CDR3 spells CASSLAGAGANVLTF. The CDR3 nucleotides are TGTGCCAGCAGCTTAGCAGGGGCTGGGGCCAACGTCCTGACTTTC.